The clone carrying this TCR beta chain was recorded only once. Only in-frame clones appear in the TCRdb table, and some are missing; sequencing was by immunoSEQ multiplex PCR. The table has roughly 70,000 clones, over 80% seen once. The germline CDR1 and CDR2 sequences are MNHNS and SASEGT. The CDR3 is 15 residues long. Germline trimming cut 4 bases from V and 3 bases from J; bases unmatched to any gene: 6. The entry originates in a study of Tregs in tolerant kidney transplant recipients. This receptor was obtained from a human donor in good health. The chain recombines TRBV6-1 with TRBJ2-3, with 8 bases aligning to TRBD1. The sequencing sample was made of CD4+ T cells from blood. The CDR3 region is CASSARTGLTDTQYF. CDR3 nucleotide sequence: TGTGCCAGCAGTGCCCGGACAGGGTTAACAGATACGCAGTATTTT.